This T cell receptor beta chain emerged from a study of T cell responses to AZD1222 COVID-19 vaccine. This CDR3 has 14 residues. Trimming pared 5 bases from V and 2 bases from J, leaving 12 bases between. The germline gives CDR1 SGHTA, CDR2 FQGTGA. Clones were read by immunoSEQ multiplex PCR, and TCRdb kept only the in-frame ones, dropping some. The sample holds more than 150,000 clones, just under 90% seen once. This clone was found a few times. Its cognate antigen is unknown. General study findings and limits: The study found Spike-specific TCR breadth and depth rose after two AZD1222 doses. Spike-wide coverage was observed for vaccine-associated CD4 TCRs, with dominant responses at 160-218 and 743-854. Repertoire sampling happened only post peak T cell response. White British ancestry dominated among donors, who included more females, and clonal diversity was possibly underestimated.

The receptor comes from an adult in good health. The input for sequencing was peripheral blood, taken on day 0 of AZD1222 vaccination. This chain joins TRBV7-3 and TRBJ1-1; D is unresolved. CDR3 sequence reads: CASSETAANTEAFF. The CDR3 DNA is TGTGCCAGCAGCGAAACGGCAGCCAACACTGAAGCTTTCTTT.